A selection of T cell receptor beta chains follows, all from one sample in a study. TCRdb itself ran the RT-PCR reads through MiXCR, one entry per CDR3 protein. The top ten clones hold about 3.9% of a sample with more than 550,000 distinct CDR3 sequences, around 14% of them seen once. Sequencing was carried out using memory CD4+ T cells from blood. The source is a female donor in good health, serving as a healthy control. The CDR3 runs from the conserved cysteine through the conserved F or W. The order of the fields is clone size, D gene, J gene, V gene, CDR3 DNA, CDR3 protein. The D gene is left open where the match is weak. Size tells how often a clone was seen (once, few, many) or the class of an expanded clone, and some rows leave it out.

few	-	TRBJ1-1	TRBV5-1	TGCGCCAGCAGCTTGGAGGGCAGAGGGACTGAAGCTTTCTTT	CASSLEGRGTEAFF
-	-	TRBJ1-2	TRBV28	TGTGCCAGATTCGACAGATCTAGTGGCTACACCTTC	CARFDRSSGYTF
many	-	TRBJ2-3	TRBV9	TGTGCCAGCAGCGTAGGGCCGCTCGGCACAGATACGCAGTATTTT	CASSVGPLGTDTQYF
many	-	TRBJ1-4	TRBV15	TGTGCCACCAGCAGAGATGAAAACAGGGTGATGTTTTTT	CATSRDENRVMFF
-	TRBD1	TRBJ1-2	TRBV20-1	TGCAGTGCACACCGGACAGGGAACTATGGCTACACCTTC	CSAHRTGNYGYTF
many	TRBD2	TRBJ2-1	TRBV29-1	TGCAGCGTTGTGACTAGCGGGAGGGACCACAATGAGCAGTTCTTC	CSVVTSGRDHNEQFF
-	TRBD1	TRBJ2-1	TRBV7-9	TGTGCCAGCAGCCCTCCGGGACAGATCTACAATGAGCAGTTCTTC	CASSPPGQIYNEQFF
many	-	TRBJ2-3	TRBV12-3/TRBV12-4	TGTGCCAGCAGTTCCACCGGGACAAGGAACACAGATACGCAGTATTTT	CASSSTGTRNTDTQYF
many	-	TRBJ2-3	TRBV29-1	TGCAGCGTTGAAGTGGGGTCCAGCACAGATACGCAGTATTTT	CSVEVGSSTDTQYF
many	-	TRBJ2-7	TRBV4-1	TGCGCCAGCAGCCAATCAAGGGCGATCGAGCAGTACTTC	CASSQSRAIEQYF
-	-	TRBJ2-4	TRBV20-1	TGCAGTGCTAGCGGCAGGGTGGGCAAAAACATTCAGTACTTC	CSASGRVGKNIQYF